This T cell receptor (beta chain) was identified in a study of T cells in Graves' hyperthyroidism and ophthalmopathy. Findings and limits, study-wide: A median around 6.4 months before onset, the model predicted ophthalmopathy. Patients with ophthalmopathy were separated from those with stable hyperthyroidism by a 13 V-J model.

What was amplified from RNA transcripts were TCR beta CDR3 regions. The HTBI primer set drove a first-round RT-PCR of the TCR CDR3. TCRdb re-derived calls from the multiplex PCR reads in MiXCR, one entry per CDR3 protein. The sample lists roughly 300,000 distinct CDR3 sequences; around 14% were seen once. PBMCs were sourced from about 10 ml fresh peripheral blood. CDR1 and CDR2 from the germline V gene are LNHDA and SQIVND (reference sequence). V was trimmed by 4 bases and J by 3 bases, leaving 13 bases between them. The CDR3 sequence is 15 residues long. A note on this clonotype: What it recognizes is unknown.

This receptor was taken from a woman in her 30s with Graves' hyperthyroidism. Sequencing was done on a sample of blood. The chain couples TRBV19 to TRBJ1-3; D gene uncertain. The CDR3 coding sequence is TGTGCCAGTAGTAGGACGGATCAAGGTGGAAACACCATATATTTT. Its translation is CASSRTDQGGNTIYF.